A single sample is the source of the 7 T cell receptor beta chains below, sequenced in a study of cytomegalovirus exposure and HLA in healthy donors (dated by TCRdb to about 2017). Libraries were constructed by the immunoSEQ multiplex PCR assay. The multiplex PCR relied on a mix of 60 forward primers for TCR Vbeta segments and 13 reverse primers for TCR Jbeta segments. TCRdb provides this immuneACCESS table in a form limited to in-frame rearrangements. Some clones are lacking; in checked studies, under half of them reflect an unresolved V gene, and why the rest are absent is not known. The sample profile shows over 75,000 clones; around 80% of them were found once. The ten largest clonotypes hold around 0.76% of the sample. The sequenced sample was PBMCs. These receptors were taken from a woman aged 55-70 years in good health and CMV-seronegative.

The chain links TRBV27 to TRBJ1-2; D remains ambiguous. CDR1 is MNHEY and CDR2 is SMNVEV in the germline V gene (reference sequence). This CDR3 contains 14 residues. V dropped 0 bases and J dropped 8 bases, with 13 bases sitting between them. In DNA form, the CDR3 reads TGTGCCAGCAGTTTATCGGCGGTAGTTGGGGGCTACACCTTC. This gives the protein CASSLSAVVGGYTF.

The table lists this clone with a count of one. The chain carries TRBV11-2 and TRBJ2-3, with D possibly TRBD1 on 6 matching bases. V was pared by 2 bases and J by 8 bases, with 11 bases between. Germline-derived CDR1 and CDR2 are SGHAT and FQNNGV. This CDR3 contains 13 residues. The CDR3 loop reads CASSLNPRGTQYF. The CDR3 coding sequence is TGTGCCAGCAGCTTAAATCCCAGGGGTACGCAGTATTTT.

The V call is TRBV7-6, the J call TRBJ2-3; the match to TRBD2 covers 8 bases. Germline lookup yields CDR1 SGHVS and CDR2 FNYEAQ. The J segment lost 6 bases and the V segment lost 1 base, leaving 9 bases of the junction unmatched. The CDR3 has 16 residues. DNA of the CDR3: TGTGCCAGCAGCTTAGGTTCTAGCGGGCCCTGGGATACGCAGTATTTT. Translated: CASSLGSSGPWDTQYF.

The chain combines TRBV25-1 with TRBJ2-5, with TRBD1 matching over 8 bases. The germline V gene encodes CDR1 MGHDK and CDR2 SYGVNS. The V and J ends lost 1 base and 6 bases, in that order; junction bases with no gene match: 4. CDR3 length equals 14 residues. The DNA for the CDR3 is TGTGCCAGCAGTGAATCTCGCAGGGGGCAGACCCAGTACTTC. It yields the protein CASSESRRGQTQYF.

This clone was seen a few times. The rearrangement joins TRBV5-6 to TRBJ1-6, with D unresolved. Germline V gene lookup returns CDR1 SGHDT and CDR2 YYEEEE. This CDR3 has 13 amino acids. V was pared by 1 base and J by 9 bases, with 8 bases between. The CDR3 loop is CASSLSASSPLHF. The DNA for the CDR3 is TGTGCCAGCAGCTTGTCAGCTAGTTCACCCCTCCACTTT.

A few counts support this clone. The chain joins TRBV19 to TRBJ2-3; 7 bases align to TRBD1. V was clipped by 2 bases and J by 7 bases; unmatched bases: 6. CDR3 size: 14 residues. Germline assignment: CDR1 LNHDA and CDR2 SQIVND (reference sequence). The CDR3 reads CASSIRQGVNTQYF. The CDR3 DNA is TGTGCCAGTAGTATACGACAGGGAGTGAATACGCAGTATTTT.

Here the CDR3 DNA reads TGTGCCAGCAGCTCCGACAGGGGCGTTACTGAAGCTTTCTTT. Encoded protein: CASSSDRGVTEAFF. The gene calls are TRBV11-2 and TRBJ1-1; the match to TRBD1 covers 8 bases. V trimming: 4 bases; J trimming: 5 bases; junction bases outside the gene matches: 6. The CDR3 covers 14 residues. In germline, CDR1 is SGHAT, CDR2 FQNNGV.